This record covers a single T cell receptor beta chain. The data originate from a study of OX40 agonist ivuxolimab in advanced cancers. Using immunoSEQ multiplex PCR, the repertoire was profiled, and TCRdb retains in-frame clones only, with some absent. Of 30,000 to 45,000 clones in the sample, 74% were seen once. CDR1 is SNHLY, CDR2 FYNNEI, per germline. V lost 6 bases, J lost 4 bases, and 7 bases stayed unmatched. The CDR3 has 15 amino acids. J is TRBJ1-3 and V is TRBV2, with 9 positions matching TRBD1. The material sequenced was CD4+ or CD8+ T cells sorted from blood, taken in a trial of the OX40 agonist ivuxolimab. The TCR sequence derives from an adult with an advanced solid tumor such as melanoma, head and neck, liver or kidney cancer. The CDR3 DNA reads TGTGCCAGCAGAACCGGGACAGGGTTAGGAAACACCATATATTTT. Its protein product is CASRTGTGLGNTIYF.